This T cell receptor beta chain originates from a study of T cell repertoires in cytomegalovirus infection. In the study overall: The authors used CMV epitopes that were HLA-C-restricted (recently identified) and HLA-B-restricted (well studied).

TCRdb recomputed calls from the reads with MiXCR, one row per CDR3 protein. The table lists about a million distinct CDR3 sequences, approximately 31% of them singletons, with around 15% in the top ten. Study results and caveats: Accumulated public TCR beta family frequency recognized individuals carrying CMV together with the relevant HLA. Dominating the ex vivo response were TCR beta clonotypes that were CMV-specific and HLA-C-restricted.

Comments on this clonotype: Its target is not known.

The CDR3 runs 13 residues. CDR1 is MGHRA and CDR2 is YSYEKL in the germline V gene. Trimming removed 0 bases at V and 5 bases at J, with 5 bases between. This sample comprised cultured CD8+ T cells from PBMCs, obtained from culture after CMV antigen stimulation. V gene TRBV4-1 combines with J gene TRBJ1-5; no firm D call. The TCR was taken from a human donor in good health (CMV status not recorded). Some clones in this sample may be carry-over from other donors' samples. CDR3 DNA sequence: TGCGCCAGCAGCCAAGAGGAGTATCAGCCCCAGCATTTT. Its translation: CASSQEEYQPQHF.